This passage covers 10 T cell receptor beta chains from one sample sequenced in a study of T cell responses to AZD1222 COVID-19 vaccine. Repertoires were generated with immunoSEQ multiplex PCR, while TCRdb's copy carries only in-frame clones and drops some. The sample shows about 93,000 clones, about 90% of them seen only once. Material: peripheral blood, obtained on day 0 of MenACWY control vaccination. Receptor source: an adult in good health.

The rearrangement joins TRBV3-1 (or the pseudogene TRBV3-2) to TRBJ2-1; D is possibly TRBD1 or TRBD2 (6 bases each). CDR3 length: 18 residues. Germline CDR1 and CDR2: LGHDT and YNNKEL (reference sequence). V was clipped by 1 base and J by 0 bases, with 16 bases between them. The CDR3 here is CASSQVWGAAYSYNEQFF. Here the CDR3 DNA reads TGTGCCAGCAGCCAAGTTTGGGGGGCTGCCTACTCCTACAATGAGCAGTTCTTC.

The gene calls are TRBV7-9 and TRBJ2-7, with 9 bases lining up with TRBD2. V was clipped by 2 bases and J by 2 bases; unmatched bases: 7. The CDR3 spans 16 residues. Germline V lookup: CDR1 SEHNR, CDR2 FQNEAQ (reference sequence). The CDR3 DNA reads as TGTGCCAGCAGCTTAAGGCTAGCGGGGCCCCCCTACGAGCAGTACTTC. This translates into CASSLRLAGPPYEQYF.

The genes are TRBV5-1 and TRBJ1-5; the D is unclear. Looked up from germline, CDR1 is SGHRS and CDR2 is YFSETQ. CDR3 length equals 15 residues. With 4 bases removed from V and 0 bases from J, the gap between germline ends came to 11 bases. In nucleotides, the CDR3 is TGCGCCAGCAGCCCGACCGGCGCTAGCAATCAGCCCCAGCATTTT. This gives the protein CASSPTGASNQPQHF.

This sequence joins TRBV6-5 and TRBJ1-2; the D gene is possibly TRBD1 (5 bases). Trimming left V 5 bases short and J 5 bases short, with 12 bases between. This CDR3 comprises 13 residues. CDR1 MNHEY and CDR2 SVGAGI come from the germline V gene. CDR3 nucleotides: TGTGCCAGCAGTCCCCAGGGATCTTATGGCTACACCTTC. This codes for CASSPQGSYGYTF.

The chain joins TRBV5-4 to TRBJ2-7; D unresolved. Germline V gene sequence: CDR1 SGHNT, CDR2 YYREEE (reference sequence). This CDR3 is built from 16 residues. Trimming pared 3 bases from V and 3 bases from J, leaving 19 bases between. The CDR3 loop reads CASSSAVGLESYEQYF. The CDR3 nucleotides are TGTGCCAGCAGCTCAGCAGTGGGGTTAGAAAGCTACGAGCAGTACTTC.

The chain combines TRBV28 with TRBJ2-7, with 8 bases matching TRBD1. CDR3 length equals 19 residues. CDR1 is MDHEN and CDR2 is SYDVKM in the germline V gene. V lost 3 bases, J lost 3 bases, and 19 bases stayed unmatched. The CDR3 DNA reads TGTGCCAGCAGTTTGGTTTCCAGGGGGCTAATCTCGGCTGTCTACGAGCAGTACTTC. As protein: CASSLVSRGLISAVYEQYF.

This chain links TRBV29-1 with TRBJ2-2; D unresolved. Germline-derived CDR1 and CDR2 are SQVTM and ANQGSEA. V was cut by 4 bases and J by 0 bases, with 9 bases left in between. The CDR3 runs to 14 residues. The CDR3 sequence is CSVVVTANTGELFF. In DNA form, the CDR3 reads TGCAGCGTTGTGGTAACAGCGAACACCGGGGAGCTGTTTTTT.

V is TRBV19 and J is TRBJ1-5; D uncertain. Trimming cost V 0 bases and J 9 bases, with 15 bases left between them. The germline CDR1 and CDR2 sequences are LNHDA and SQIVND (reference sequence). The length of the CDR3 is 15 residues. CDR3 in amino acids: CASSIDFTNSLPQHF. The CDR3 DNA reads TGTGCCAGTAGTATAGATTTTACGAATTCGTTGCCCCAGCATTTT. Looking up the rest from reference TRBV19 and TRBJ1-5 gives the full variable domain: DGGITQSPKYLFRKEGQNVTLSCEQNLNHDAMYWYRQDPGQGLRLIYYSQIVNDFQKGDIAEGYSVSREKKESFPLTVTSAQKNPTAFYLCASSIDFTNSLPQHFGDGTRLSIL.

J is TRBJ2-5 and V is TRBV7-9; 8 positions agree with TRBD2. This CDR3 has 14 amino acids. CDR1 is SEHNR, CDR2 FQNEAQ, per germline (reference sequence). J lost 5 bases, V lost 4 bases, and 6 bases had no gene match. CDR3 protein: CASSSPPGGETQYF. Written as DNA, the CDR3 is TGTGCCAGCAGCTCTCCCCCGGGGGGGGAGACCCAGTACTTC.

The V gene is TRBV5-1, the J gene TRBJ2-1; D might be TRBD1 (6 bases). CDR1 SGHRS and CDR2 YFSETQ come from the germline V gene. The CDR3 has 14 residues. Trimming took 0 bases from V and 7 from J, leaving 11 bases between them. As DNA, the CDR3 is TGCGCCAGCAGCTTGGGACAGGAAACAAATGAGCAGTTCTTC. It is translated as CASSLGQETNEQFF.